This T cell receptor (beta chain) is from a study of tumor-infiltrating lymphocytes in primary liver carcinoma. Study-level results: The study found tumor-adjacent and tumor-blood pairs overlapped less than tumor region pairs.

With a constant-region primer, TCR beta cDNA was made from approximately 500 ng of total RNA. Each TCR beta library was derived from three nested multiplex PCR rounds that employed slightly modified ARM-PCR. PCR rounds one and two used TRBV1-TRBV30 forward primers with a C-beta reverse primer for around 10 cycles each. Using its own MiXCR run on the multiplex PCR reads, TCRdb lists one record per CDR3 protein. The table has 150,000 to 200,000 distinct CDR3 sequences, less than 65% seen once. Turning to this clonotype: No antigen is known for it. A single base separates this from a much larger clone, so it may be a read error.

Looked up from germline, CDR1 is MNHEY and CDR2 is SVGAGI. The CDR3 runs 16 residues. Germline DNA was also extracted, and blood RNA derived from unsorted whole blood. Sequences were obtained from peripheral blood. This TCR came from a middle-aged man with primary liver carcinoma and hepatitis B virus infection. The rearrangement uses TRBV6-5 and TRBJ1-3; D gene uncertain. DNA of the CDR3: TGTGACAGCAGTTACTCGTGGGATACTTCTGGAAACACCATATATTTT. It codes for CDSSYSWDTSGNTIYF.